This T cell receptor (beta chain) was found in a study of Tregs in tolerant kidney transplant recipients. About this clone: The antigen remains unidentified.

The method was immunoSEQ multiplex PCR; TCRdb's version includes in-frame clones alone and lacks a portion of them. The table lists 240,000 or so clones, about 86% of them singletons. The CDR3 runs to 15 residues. Germline V gene data show CDR1 as SGDLS and CDR2 as YYNGEE. The V gene lost 1 base and the J gene lost 1 base, with 8 bases spanning the gap. Study-wide points: Expanding Tregs on activated donor B cells appeared to best identify donor-specific TCRbeta clones. No direct test of biological reproducibility was done here.

This TCR was sampled from a human donor in good health. Sequenced: CD4+ T cells from blood. The chain uses TRBV9 and TRBJ2-2, with D perhaps matching TRBD1 or TRBD2 (5 bases each). CDR3 bases: TGTGCCAGCAGCGTAAGGGACGGGAACACCGGGGAGCTGTTTTTT. Translating gives CASSVRDGNTGELFF.